This passage covers 15 T cell receptor beta chains from one sample sequenced in a study of T cells after yellow fever vaccination. MiXCR was run by TCRdb on the 5' RACE reads, yielding one entry per CDR3 protein. Of some 600,000 distinct CDR3 sequences in the sample, around 17% are singletons; the top ten hold 17%. Material: PBMCs, obtained about 5 days after the first yellow fever vaccination. The receptors stem from a man between 18 and 29 years old who received the YFV17D yellow fever vaccine.

V is TRBV10-3 and J is TRBJ2-1; D gene uncertain. The germline V gene encodes CDR1 ENHRY and CDR2 SYGVKD. Trimming shortened V by 6 bases and J by 0 bases, and 9 bases separated the two germline ends. The CDR3 loop spans 14 amino acids. Here the CDR3 reads CAISVLHSYNEQFF. The DNA of the CDR3 is TGTGCCATCAGCGTCCTTCACTCCTACAATGAGCAGTTCTTC.

This clonotype was picked up a small number of times. The CDR3 bases are TGTGCCAGCAGCCAAGATGCAGGAGGAGGTAATCAGCCCCAGCATTTT. Its protein product is CASSQDAGGGNQPQHF. The rearrangement uses TRBV3-1 and TRBJ1-5; D gene uncertain. Germline V gene data show CDR1 as LGHDT and CDR2 as YNNKEL (reference sequence). The CDR3 has 16 residues. The V end lost 0 bases, the J end lost 4 bases, and 13 bases lay between the germline ends.

This clonotype was observed a few times. This chain links TRBV7-2 with TRBJ2-5; D unclear. The ends were cut back, 3 bases at V and 6 bases at J, with 11 bases in the middle. CDR3 size: 13 residues. Looked up from germline, CDR1 is SGHTA and CDR2 is FQGNSA. The chain's CDR3 is CASSFDRHQTQYF. CDR3 sequence (DNA): TGTGCCAGCAGCTTCGACCGTCACCAGACCCAGTACTTC.

The J gene is TRBJ1-2, the V gene TRBV12-3 or TRBV12-4; tentative D call: TRBD1 (5 bases). The CDR3 runs 15 residues. V was trimmed by 4 bases and J by 5 bases, leaving 17 bases between them. The CDR3 loop is CASSSEGTPVYGYTF. The DNA for the CDR3 is TGTGCCAGCAGTTCGGAGGGGACTCCGGTGTATGGCTACACCTTC.

This clonotype showed up just a few times. V is TRBV20-1 and J is TRBJ1-6, with 7 bases identical to TRBD1. The CDR3 covers 14 residues. Germline V gene sequence: CDR1 DFQATT, CDR2 SNEGSKA (reference sequence). Trimming removed 6 bases from V and 5 bases from J; junction bases left unmatched: 7. This CDR3 is CSAARGTDNSPLHF. The CDR3 nucleotides are TGCAGTGCCGCGCGTGGGACAGATAATTCACCCCTCCACTTT.

V gene TRBV10-3 combines with J gene TRBJ1-2; maybe TRBD1 (5 bases). Per germline, CDR1 ENHRY and CDR2 SYGVKD. The CDR3 runs to 14 residues. Trimming left V 6 bases short and J 2 bases short, with 13 bases between. The CDR3 is CAISRGEGNYGYTF. The CDR3 DNA follows: TGTGCCATCAGCCGGGGGGAAGGGAACTATGGCTACACCTTC.

This clonotype was detected a few times. V is TRBV4-3 and J is TRBJ2-1; TRBD2 agrees at 10 bases. Germline V lookup: CDR1 LGHNA, CDR2 YSLEER. J was trimmed by 3 bases and V by 4 bases; bases with no gene match: 6. This CDR3 region has 16 residues. CDR3 nucleotides: TGCGCCAGCAGCCGCACAGCGGGGGGGCTCTACAATGAGCAGTTCTTC. Protein: CASSRTAGGLYNEQFF.

The chain joins TRBV19 to TRBJ2-1, with a possible D match to TRBD2 (6 bases). Germline CDR1 reads LNHDA; CDR2 reads SQIVND (reference sequence). V lost 4 bases to trimming and J lost 10 bases, with 23 bases between them. The CDR3 runs 16 residues. CDR3 loop: CASSTRRGARLGEQFF. The CDR3 region has the DNA TGTGCCAGTAGTACCCGGCGGGGCGCCCGGCTGGGGGAGCAGTTCTTC.

The chain has TRBV6-5 and TRBJ1-6; D is ambiguous. Germline V gives CDR1 MNHEY, CDR2 SVGAGI. V was cut by 0 bases and J by 8 bases, with 11 bases left in between. There are 15 residues in the CDR3. This CDR3 is CASSYSIREDSPLHF. CDR3 nucleotide sequence: TGTGCCAGCAGTTACTCGATTAGGGAGGATTCACCCCTCCACTTT.

The CDR3 bases are TGCGCCAGCAGCCACCAGGGGGTAAGCTCCTACAATGAGCAGTTCTTC. It encodes CASSHQGVSSYNEQFF. The rearrangement uses TRBV4-1 and TRBJ2-1, with 7 bases fitting TRBD1. J lost 0 bases, V lost 3 bases, and 5 bases had no gene match. The V gene's germline CDR1 is MGHRA and CDR2 YSYEKL. There are 16 residues in the CDR3.

This clonotype was observed many times. This chain connects TRBV9 to TRBJ1-6, with 9 bases matching TRBD1. This CDR3 has 14 residues. With 2 bases clipped from V and 8 bases from J, the junction kept 2 bases outside the gene matches. Germline V CDR1 and CDR2: SGDLS, YYNGEE. CDR3 in amino acids: CASSVGQGDSPLHF. The CDR3 nucleotides are TGTGCCAGCAGCGTGGGACAGGGAGATTCACCCCTCCACTTT.

This clonotype was seen a handful of times. The chain employs TRBV7-2 and TRBJ2-7, with 10 bases that match TRBD2. The trim removed 4 bases at V and 6 bases at J, leaving 12 bases unmatched. Germline V CDR1 and CDR2: SGHTA, FQGNSA. This CDR3 has 16 amino acids. The CDR3 DNA sequence: TGTGCCAGCAGCTCGTCTGGACTAGCGGTGGCCGGCGAGCAGTACTTC. Translation: CASSSSGLAVAGEQYF.

This rearrangement joins TRBV6-1 to TRBJ2-3; D is unclear. The length of the CDR3 is 13 residues. Per the germline V gene, CDR1 is MNHNS and CDR2 is SASEGT. V was pared by 8 bases and J by 2 bases, with 11 bases between. The CDR3 DNA follows: TGTGCCAGCCCGACTCCCTCCACAGATACGCAGTATTTT. Residues: CASPTPSTDTQYF.

The chain joins TRBV20-1 to TRBJ2-5, with D maybe TRBD2 (6 bases). CDR1 and CDR2 (germline): DFQATT, SNEGSKA (reference sequence). The CDR3 consists of 14 residues. The V end was cut by 3 bases, the J end by 1 base, with 12 bases between. The CDR3: CSASGVGSQETQYF. CDR3 in DNA: TGCAGTGCTAGCGGTGTCGGGAGCCAAGAGACCCAGTACTTC.

This sequence joins TRBV6-1 and TRBJ2-2; 9 bases are a match to TRBD2. The J segment lost 6 bases and the V segment lost 7 bases, leaving 9 bases of the junction unmatched. Per germline, CDR1 MNHNS and CDR2 SASEGT. The length of the CDR3 is 15 residues. This chain's CDR3 is CASTLAGTYPGELFF. In DNA form, the CDR3 reads TGTGCCAGCACCCTAGCGGGAACCTACCCCGGGGAGCTGTTTTTT.